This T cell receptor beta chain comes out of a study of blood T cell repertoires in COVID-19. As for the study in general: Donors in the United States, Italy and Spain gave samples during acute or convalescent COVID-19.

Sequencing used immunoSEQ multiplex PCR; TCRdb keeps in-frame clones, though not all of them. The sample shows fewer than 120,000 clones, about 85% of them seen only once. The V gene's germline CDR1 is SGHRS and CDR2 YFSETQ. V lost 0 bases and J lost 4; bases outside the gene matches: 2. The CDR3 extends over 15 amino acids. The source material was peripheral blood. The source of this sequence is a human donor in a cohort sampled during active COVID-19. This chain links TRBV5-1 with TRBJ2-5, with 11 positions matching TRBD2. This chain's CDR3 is CASSLALAGGETQYF. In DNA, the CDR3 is TGCGCCAGCAGCTTGGCTCTAGCGGGAGGAGAGACCCAGTACTTC.